A selection of T cell receptor beta chains follows, all from one sample in a study of T cell responses to AZD1222 COVID-19 vaccine. The table came from immunoSEQ multiplex PCR; TCRdb's copy has only in-frame clones and leaves some out. Of approximately 100,000 clones in the sample, around 90% were seen once. The input for sequencing was peripheral blood, taken on day 0 of AZD1222 vaccination. The origin of the receptors is an adult in good health. The CDR3 runs from the conserved cysteine through the conserved F or W. A D gene is named only where the DNA matches it firmly. Expanded clones get a size class; other rows say once, few or many, or leave the size out.

D: TRBD1; J: TRBJ1-6; size: NA; V: TRBV7-9; CDR3: CASSQRTGVSYNSPLHF; DNA: TGTGCCAGCAGCCAAAGGACAGGAGTCTCCTATAATTCACCCCTCCACTTT
D: NA; J: TRBJ2-7; size: NA; V: TRBV5-5; CDR3: CASSLLRQADYEQYF; DNA: TGTGCCAGCAGCTTGTTGAGACAGGCCGATTACGAGCAGTACTTC
D: NA; J: TRBJ2-3; size: few; V: TRBV2; CDR3: CAIQQGLPTDTQYF; DNA: TGTGCCATTCAACAGGGTCTTCCCACAGATACGCAGTATTTT
D: NA; J: TRBJ2-3; size: NA; V: TRBV7-9; CDR3: CASSYTGSTDTQYF; DNA: TGTGCCAGCAGCTATACAGGGAGCACAGATACGCAGTATTTT
D: NA; J: TRBJ1-2; size: few; V: TRBV10-2; CDR3: CASRSGQSSYGYTF; DNA: TGCGCCAGCAGGAGTGGACAGTCCAGTTATGGCTACACCTTC
D: TRBD1; J: TRBJ1-1; size: NA; V: TRBV9; CDR3: CASSGRTGSFGTEAFF; DNA: TGTGCCAGCAGCGGAAGGACAGGGTCATTTGGCACTGAAGCTTTCTTT
D: NA; J: TRBJ2-1; size: NA; V: TRBV11-2; CDR3: CASSLGQGSSYNEQFF; DNA: TGTGCCAGCAGCTTAGGGCAGGGTAGCTCCTACAATGAGCAGTTCTTC
D: TRBD1; J: TRBJ2-2; size: NA; V: TRBV2; CDR3: CASSSRGQGAAGELFF; DNA: TGTGCCAGCAGTTCCCGCGGACAGGGGGCAGCCGGGGAGCTGTTTTTT
D: NA; J: TRBJ1-2; size: once; V: TRBV21-1; CDR3: CASSSKRGEDYGYTF; DNA: TGTGCCAGCAGCTCAAAAAGGGGGGAAGACTATGGCTACACCTTC
D: NA; J: TRBJ1-5; size: NA; V: TRBV27; CDR3: CASSHSHRGNQPQHF; DNA: TGTGCCAGCAGTCACTCTCACAGGGGCAATCAGCCCCAGCATTTT
D: NA; J: TRBJ1-3; size: NA; V: TRBV18; CDR3: CASLGGNTIYF; DNA: TGTGCCAGCTTAGGTGGAAACACCATATATTTT
D: NA; J: TRBJ2-1; size: once; V: TRBV6-5; CDR3: CASSYGGSNPWNEQFF; DNA: TGTGCCAGCAGTTACGGCGGGTCCAACCCATGGAATGAGCAGTTCTTC
D: NA; J: TRBJ2-3; size: NA; V: TRBV28; CDR3: CASSPSNTDTQYF; DNA: TGTGCCAGCAGCCCTAGCAACACAGATACGCAGTATTTT
D: TRBD2; J: TRBJ2-7; size: NA; V: TRBV28; CDR3: CASSPLAGGSYEQYF; DNA: TGTGCCAGCAGCCCACTAGCGGGGGGCTCCTACGAGCAGTACTTC
D: NA; J: TRBJ1-2; size: NA; V: TRBV6-5; CDR3: CASRGERRGYGYTF; DNA: TGTGCCAGCAGGGGAGAGAGGAGGGGGTATGGCTACACCTTC
D: TRBD2; J: TRBJ2-7; size: NA; V: TRBV6-2/TRBV6-3; CDR3: CASSYLGGGPAYEQYF; DNA: TGTGCCAGCAGTTACTTAGGCGGGGGGCCCGCCTACGAGCAGTACTTC
D: TRBD1; J: TRBJ2-7; size: NA; V: TRBV19; CDR3: CASSIGGQGHSYEQYF; DNA: TGTGCCAGTAGTATAGGTGGACAGGGGCACTCCTACGAGCAGTACTTC
D: TRBD2; J: TRBJ2-3; size: NA; V: TRBV7-9; CDR3: CASSYGLAGESDTQYF; DNA: TGTGCCAGCAGCTATGGACTAGCGGGAGAATCAGATACGCAGTATTTT
D: NA; J: TRBJ1-5; size: NA; V: TRBV5-4; CDR3: CASSLDRSGPQHF; DNA: TGTGCCAGCAGCTTGGATCGTTCCGGCCCCCAGCATTTT
D: NA; J: TRBJ1-4; size: NA; V: TRBV27; CDR3: CASSLNPNEKLFF; DNA: TGTGCCAGCAGTTTAAACCCAAATGAAAAACTGTTTTTT
D: NA; J: TRBJ1-4; size: NA; V: TRBV4-2; CDR3: CASSQGRQGGEKLFF; DNA: TGTGCCAGCAGCCAAGGACGGCAGGGTGGTGAAAAACTGTTTTTT
D: NA; J: TRBJ1-6; size: once; V: TRBV3-1/TRBV3-2; CDR3: CASSQVRLNSPLHF; DNA: TGTGCCAGCAGCCAAGTGAGGTTGAATTCACCCCTCCACTTT
D: TRBD1; J: TRBJ1-4; size: NA; V: TRBV4-1; CDR3: CASSQAWTGPEKLFF; DNA: TGCGCCAGCAGCCAAGCGTGGACAGGGCCAGAAAAACTGTTTTTT
D: NA; J: TRBJ1-1; size: NA; V: TRBV7-9; CDR3: CASSLTGTANTEAFF; DNA: TGTGCCAGCAGCTTAACAGGGACGGCGAACACTGAAGCTTTCTTT
D: NA; J: TRBJ2-3; size: few; V: TRBV30; CDR3: CAWSASSPDTQYF; DNA: TGTGCCTGGAGTGCATCCAGCCCAGATACGCAGTATTTT
D: NA; J: TRBJ1-2; size: NA; V: TRBV5-1; CDR3: CASSEGGLNYGYTF; DNA: TGCGCCAGCAGCGAGGGGGGGCTTAACTATGGCTACACCTTC
D: NA; J: TRBJ1-5; size: NA; V: TRBV2; CDR3: CASSASNQPQHF; DNA: TGTGCCAGCAGCGCGTCTAATCAGCCCCAGCATTTT
D: TRBD1; J: TRBJ1-4; size: NA; V: TRBV5-1; CDR3: CASSFRGLPPNEKLFF; DNA: TGCGCCAGCAGCTTCAGGGGGCTGCCTCCTAATGAAAAACTGTTTTTT
D: TRBD1; J: TRBJ1-4; size: NA; V: TRBV5-1; CDR3: CASSQGGSDNEKLFF; DNA: TGCGCCAGCAGCCAGGGGGGAAGTGACAATGAAAAACTGTTTTTT
D: TRBD1; J: TRBJ1-1; size: NA; V: TRBV9; CDR3: CASSGGQGVPMNTEAFF; DNA: TGTGCCAGCAGCGGAGGACAGGGGGTCCCTATGAACACTGAAGCTTTCTTT
D: NA; J: TRBJ2-2; size: once; V: TRBV19; CDR3: CASSWRSGELFF; DNA: TGTGCCAGTAGTTGGCGTTCCGGGGAGCTGTTTTTT
D: TRBD2; J: TRBJ2-3; size: NA; V: TRBV19; CDR3: CASGGDRATDTQYF; DNA: TGTGCCAGCGGGGGGGATAGGGCAACAGATACGCAGTATTTT
D: TRBD1; J: TRBJ1-2; size: NA; V: TRBV6-5; CDR3: CASRGTGPWVYGYTF; DNA: TGTGCCAGCAGGGGGACAGGGCCGTGGGTCTATGGCTACACCTTC
D: NA; J: TRBJ2-5; size: NA; V: TRBV9; CDR3: CASSSRQTGALGSQYF; DNA: TGTGCCAGCAGCTCCCGTCAGACGGGAGCTCTCGGCTCCCAGTACTTC
D: TRBD1; J: TRBJ2-7; size: NA; V: TRBV14; CDR3: CASSHSPGQGAYEQYF; DNA: TGTGCCAGCAGCCATTCACCGGGACAGGGGGCCTACGAGCAGTACTTC
D: NA; J: TRBJ2-7; size: NA; V: TRBV7-3; CDR3: CARPNQTRMGREQYF; DNA: TGTGCCAGGCCCAATCAGACTAGGATGGGTCGCGAGCAGTACTTC
D: TRBD1; J: TRBJ2-3; size: once; V: TRBV6-5; CDR3: CASSSQPGQGSDTQYF; DNA: TGTGCCAGCAGTTCCCAACCGGGACAGGGGTCAGATACGCAGTATTTT
D: TRBD2; J: TRBJ2-7; size: NA; V: TRBV4-1; CDR3: CASSQDGAGVSYEQYF; DNA: TGCGCCAGCAGCCAAGATGGAGCGGGGGTGAGCTACGAGCAGTACTTC
D: TRBD1; J: TRBJ1-4; size: NA; V: TRBV6-5; CDR3: CASSYNRGEKLFF; DNA: TGTGCCAGCAGTTACAACAGGGGTGAAAAACTGTTTTTT
D: NA; J: TRBJ2-7; size: NA; V: TRBV21-1; CDR3: CASSRRVGWAYEQYF; DNA: TGTGCCAGCAGCAGGAGGGTAGGTTGGGCCTACGAGCAGTACTTC
D: TRBD2; J: TRBJ2-1; size: NA; V: TRBV3-1/TRBV3-2; CDR3: CASSHWTRNNEQFF; DNA: TGTGCCAGCAGCCACTGGACTAGGAACAATGAGCAGTTCTTC
D: TRBD2; J: TRBJ2-7; size: NA; V: TRBV11-2; CDR3: CASSSSGTSGGPGEQYF; DNA: TGTGCCAGCAGCTCATCCGGGACTAGCGGGGGGCCCGGCGAGCAGTACTTC